A selection of T cell receptor beta chains follows, all from one sample in a study of blood T cell repertoires in COVID-19. Generated by immunoSEQ multiplex PCR, the TCRdb table keeps only in-frame clones and is missing some. The profile shows some 150,000 clones, roughly 86% of them singletons. The sample consisted of peripheral blood. These receptors came from a man between 65 and 80 years old with acute or convalescent COVID-19. Both conserved end residues are part of each CDR3. Each record gives: J gene, V gene, D gene, clone size, CDR3 DNA, CDR3 protein. A D gene is named only where the DNA matches it firmly. Not all rows give a size; the values are once, few, many and, for expanded clones, a class.

J gene: TRBJ1-1
V gene: TRBV19
D gene: TRBD1
clone size: NA
CDR3 DNA: TGTGCCGGACGCCGACAGGGGGCGACTGAAGCTTTCTTT
CDR3 protein: CAGRRQGATEAFF

J gene: TRBJ2-3
V gene: TRBV7-3
D gene: NA
clone size: once
CDR3 DNA: TGTGCCAGCAGCTCAGGGGTTGTTACAGATACGCAGTATTTT
CDR3 protein: CASSSGVVTDTQYF

J gene: TRBJ2-2
V gene: TRBV28
D gene: NA
clone size: NA
CDR3 DNA: TGTGCCAGCAGTTTAGCCTACAACACCGGGGAGCTGTTTTTT
CDR3 protein: CASSLAYNTGELFF

J gene: TRBJ1-4
V gene: TRBV19
D gene: TRBD1
clone size: NA
CDR3 DNA: TGTGCCAGTAGGGACAGGGCTGGAGGTAATGAAAAACTGTTTTTT
CDR3 protein: CASRDRAGGNEKLFF

J gene: TRBJ2-2
V gene: TRBV2
D gene: TRBD2
clone size: NA
CDR3 DNA: TGTGCCAGCAGGACCCTCCTCGGACTAGGAACCGGCAGCGGGGAGCTGTTTTTT
CDR3 protein: CASRTLLGLGTGSGELFF

J gene: TRBJ1-1
V gene: TRBV28
D gene: NA
clone size: NA
CDR3 DNA: TGTGCCAGCAGTTTAATACAGGGGAACACTGAAGCTTTCTTT
CDR3 protein: CASSLIQGNTEAFF

J gene: TRBJ1-2
V gene: TRBV11-2
D gene: NA
clone size: NA
CDR3 DNA: TGTGCCAGCAGTTCTGGAGCTAACTATGGCTACACCTTC
CDR3 protein: CASSSGANYGYTF

J gene: TRBJ2-7
V gene: TRBV6-5
D gene: NA
clone size: NA
CDR3 DNA: TGTGCCAGCAGCCCCGGGATGTACTACGAGCAGTACTTC
CDR3 protein: CASSPGMYYEQYF

J gene: TRBJ1-2
V gene: TRBV28
D gene: NA
clone size: few
CDR3 DNA: TGTGCCAGCAGTTTAACCAGGGTAAAAACCTTC
CDR3 protein: CASSLTRVKTF

J gene: TRBJ1-5
V gene: TRBV11-2
D gene: TRBD1
clone size: NA
CDR3 DNA: TGTGCCAGCAGCTTGGACAGGGCTTATCAGCCCCAGCATTTT
CDR3 protein: CASSLDRAYQPQHF

J gene: TRBJ2-3
V gene: TRBV5-1
D gene: TRBD1
clone size: NA
CDR3 DNA: TGCGCCAGCAGCAAAGGACAGGACGAGGCAGATACGCAGTATTTT
CDR3 protein: CASSKGQDEADTQYF

J gene: TRBJ1-2
V gene: TRBV6-5
D gene: NA
clone size: NA
CDR3 DNA: TGTGCCAGCAGTACCAGCCAGGGGAATAAGGGCTACACCTTC
CDR3 protein: CASSTSQGNKGYTF

J gene: TRBJ2-7
V gene: TRBV7-9
D gene: NA
clone size: NA
CDR3 DNA: TGTGCCAGCCGTCAGGGCTACGAGCAGTACTTC
CDR3 protein: CASRQGYEQYF

J gene: TRBJ2-5
V gene: TRBV18
D gene: NA
clone size: NA
CDR3 DNA: TGTGCCAGCTCAGCGACAAGCGGAAAAGAGACCCAGTACTTC
CDR3 protein: CASSATSGKETQYF

J gene: TRBJ2-2
V gene: TRBV11-3
D gene: TRBD1
clone size: once
CDR3 DNA: TGTGCCAGCAGCGGCCGACAGGGCCAAAACGCGAACACCGGGGAGCTGTTTTTT
CDR3 protein: CASSGRQGQNANTGELFF

J gene: TRBJ2-3
V gene: TRBV28
D gene: NA
clone size: NA
CDR3 DNA: TGTGCCAGCAGTTCTCGGGGGGCTGGCACAGATACGCAGTATTTT
CDR3 protein: CASSSRGAGTDTQYF

J gene: TRBJ2-3
V gene: TRBV29-1
D gene: NA
clone size: NA
CDR3 DNA: TGCAGCGCTGTAGGGGGATCAGATACGCAGTATTTT
CDR3 protein: CSAVGGSDTQYF

J gene: TRBJ2-1
V gene: TRBV10-1
D gene: TRBD2
clone size: NA
CDR3 DNA: TGCGCCAGCAGCGCGGGGGGAGGTGAGCAGTTCTTC
CDR3 protein: CASSAGGGEQFF